This passage covers 32 T cell receptor beta chains from one sample sequenced in a study of cytotoxic CD8 clonotypes in ibrutinib-treated CLL. The table came from immunoSEQ multiplex PCR; TCRdb's copy has only in-frame clones and leaves some out. The sample contains 300,000 to 350,000 clones, almost 80% of which appear only once. The specimen comprised PBMCs, sampled before ibrutinib treatment. These receptors were taken from a human donor with chronic lymphocytic leukemia.

The chain employs TRBV6-6 and TRBJ2-3; 8 positions match TRBD2. V was clipped by 0 bases and J by 1 base; unmatched bases: 0. This CDR3 has 15 residues. Germline loops: CDR1 MNHNY, CDR2 SVGAGI (reference sequence). CDR3 loop: CASSYSREGTDTQYF. DNA for the CDR3: TGTGCCAGCAGTTACTCGCGGGAGGGCACAGATACGCAGTATTTT.

This clone was seen once. V and J are TRBV15 and TRBJ2-5, with 7 nucleotides matching TRBD1. The CDR3 extends over 14 amino acids. Losses at the gene ends were 2 bases for V and 3 bases for J; bases not matched to a gene: 3. Germline CDR1 LNHNV, CDR2 YYDKDF (reference sequence). CDR3 residues: CATSRSDREETQYF. In DNA form, the CDR3 reads TGTGCCACCAGCAGATCCGACAGGGAAGAGACCCAGTACTTC.

V gene TRBV30 combines with J gene TRBJ2-3; 8 nucleotides align to TRBD1. This CDR3 is built from 15 residues. The germline gives CDR1 GTSNPN, CDR2 SVGIG (reference sequence). Unmatched junction bases numbered 10, after V lost 4 bases and J lost 4 bases. The CDR3 reads CAWNEDRVRADTQYF. The CDR3 DNA follows: TGTGCCTGGAATGAGGACAGGGTACGGGCAGATACGCAGTATTTT.

The gene calls are TRBV9 and TRBJ2-3; no clear D. With 0 bases removed from V and 3 bases from J, the gap between germline ends came to 8 bases. Per the germline V gene, CDR1 is SGDLS and CDR2 is YYNGEE. This CDR3 is built from 14 residues. The CDR3 coding sequence is TGTGCCAGCAGCGTAGGAACGGCGACAGATACGCAGTATTTT. It codes for CASSVGTATDTQYF.

This clone was counted between two and nine times. The chain combines TRBV4-2 with TRBJ2-1; 7 bases are shared with TRBD2. V lost 4 bases and J lost 4; bases outside the gene matches: 7. Germline-derived CDR1 and CDR2 are LGHNA and YNFKEQ. The CDR3 sequence is 15 residues long. The CDR3 loop reads CASSLRLAWYNEQFF. As DNA, the CDR3 is TGTGCCAGCAGCCTAAGACTAGCCTGGTACAATGAGCAGTTCTTC.

This chain connects TRBV27 to TRBJ2-1; 10 bases agree with TRBD2. The V and J ends lost 6 bases and 5 bases, in that order; junction bases with no gene match: 10. The CDR3 covers 16 residues. Germline assignment: CDR1 MNHEY and CDR2 SMNVEV (reference sequence). CDR3: CASRPSSGRGHNEQFF. The DNA for the CDR3 is TGTGCCAGCAGGCCCTCTAGCGGGAGAGGGCACAATGAGCAGTTCTTC.

V is TRBV27 and J is TRBJ1-5; tentative D call: TRBD1 (5 bases). Germline loops: CDR1 MNHEY, CDR2 SMNVEV (reference sequence). This CDR3 is 18 amino acids long. V lost 5 bases to trimming and J lost 6 bases, with 26 bases between them. This CDR3 reads CASSPRGLRVWSGQPQHF. The CDR3 DNA follows: TGTGCCAGCAGTCCCCGGGGCTTAAGGGTTTGGTCAGGTCAGCCCCAGCATTTT.

The chain links TRBV5-6 to TRBJ2-5; 9 bases are a match to TRBD1. CDR1 and CDR2 (germline): SGHDT, YYEEEE. This CDR3 has 15 residues. V shed 4 bases and J 0 bases; nucleotides not matched to a gene: 4. In nucleotides, the CDR3 is TGTGCCAGCAGCCGGGACAGGGAGTACCAAGAGACCCAGTACTTC. This translates into CASSRDREYQETQYF.

This chain connects TRBV15 to TRBJ2-2; a possible D gene is TRBD1 (6 bases). Germline values: CDR1 LNHNV, CDR2 YYDKDF (reference sequence). V was clipped by 0 bases and J by 7 bases, with 12 bases between them. The CDR3 loop spans 15 amino acids. CDR3 protein: CATSREDRLVGELFF. The CDR3 DNA reads TGTGCCACCAGCAGAGAAGACAGGTTGGTCGGGGAGCTGTTTTTT.

This chain joins TRBV2 and TRBJ2-6, with D possibly TRBD1 on 5 matching bases. Germline CDR1 and CDR2: SNHLY and FYNNEI. Trimming removed 4 bases from V and 0 bases from J, with 13 bases in between. CDR3 length: 17 residues. DNA of the CDR3: TGTGCCAGCAGTGTTTGGCAGGGCAGCTCTGGGGCCAACGTCCTGACTTTC. Translating it yields CASSVWQGSSGANVLTF.

This clone was detected once. The chain is built from TRBV7-9 and TRBJ1-2; D is unresolved. The V end was cut by 3 bases, the J end by 8 bases, with 10 bases between. The CDR3 consists of 12 residues. Per the germline V gene, CDR1 is SEHNR and CDR2 is FQNEAQ (reference sequence). CDR3 protein: CASSFTGVGYTF. CDR3 DNA sequence: TGTGCCAGCAGCTTCACGGGTGTGGGCTACACCTTC.

This clone was counted only a few times. This rearrangement joins TRBV4-3 to TRBJ2-7; D is undetermined. V gave up 0 bases and J gave up 7 bases, with 13 bases separating them. Per germline, CDR1 LGHNA and CDR2 YSLEER. This CDR3 is built from 14 residues. CDR3: CASSQESRAREQYF. CDR3 DNA: TGCGCCAGCAGCCAAGAGTCAAGGGCACGAGAGCAGTACTTC.

The gene calls are TRBV5-1 and TRBJ2-1, with a possible D match to TRBD1 (5 bases). In germline, CDR1 is SGHRS, CDR2 YFSETQ. V dropped 0 bases and J dropped 7 bases, with 8 bases sitting between them. The CDR3 extends over 13 amino acids. The DNA for the CDR3 is TGCGCCAGCAGCTTGGATCAGGGTAATGAGCAGTTCTTC. Translating gives CASSLDQGNEQFF.

This clone was counted only a few times. This chain connects TRBV18 to TRBJ2-7; the D is unclear. The CDR3 loop spans 13 amino acids. V dropped 10 bases and J dropped 2 bases, with 15 bases sitting between them. Germline lookup yields CDR1 KGHSH and CDR2 LQKENI. As DNA, the CDR3 is TGTGCCACCTCCGTCGGCACTACCTACGAGCAGTACTTC. It specifies CATSVGTTYEQYF.

This rearrangement joins TRBV4-1 to TRBJ2-4, with D unresolved. V lost 1 base to trimming and J lost 0 bases, with 10 bases between them. The CDR3 runs to 16 residues. CDR1 MGHRA and CDR2 YSYEKL come from the germline V gene. This CDR3 reads CASSQGLDLAKNIQYF. The CDR3, as DNA: TGCGCCAGCAGCCAAGGGCTCGACCTAGCCAAAAACATTCAGTACTTC.

The chain employs TRBV6-5 and TRBJ2-1; unclear D gene. V lost 8 bases, J lost 8 bases, and 22 bases lay in between. Germline V lookup: CDR1 MNHEY, CDR2 SVGAGI. The CDR3 sequence is 15 residues long. In DNA form, the CDR3 reads TGTGCCAGCCTTAGTCGGTCCCTTATCGTCTATGAGCAGTTCTTC. Its protein product is CASLSRSLIVYEQFF.

The CDR3 coding sequence is TGTGCCAGCAGCCAAGATGCCTATACAGGGACTAACTATGGCTACACCTTC. Amino acid sequence: CASSQDAYTGTNYGYTF. The chain has TRBV4-2 and TRBJ1-2; a weak D match, TRBD1 (6 bases). The V end lost 0 bases, the J end lost 0 bases, and 14 bases lay between the germline ends. This CDR3 is built from 17 residues. Germline CDR1 reads LGHNA; CDR2 reads YNFKEQ.

The V call is TRBV19, the J call TRBJ1-2, with D possibly being TRBD1 (6 bases). The CDR3 spans 14 residues. Between the trimmed V and J ends, which lost 2 bases and 4 bases, there was a span of 11 bases. In germline, CDR1 is LNHDA, CDR2 SQIVND (reference sequence). This CDR3 reads CASSISGTSYGYTF. CDR3 coding DNA: TGTGCCAGTAGTATATCCGGGACAAGCTATGGCTACACCTTC.

CDR3 sequence reads: CASSYSGGAAYNEQFF. The CDR3 DNA follows: TGTGCCAGCAGTTACTCGGGAGGGGCTGCCTACAATGAGCAGTTCTTC. The chain is built from TRBV6-5 and TRBJ2-1, with 7 bases identical to TRBD2. V trimming: 0 bases; J trimming: 2 bases; junction bases outside the gene matches: 4. This CDR3 contains 16 residues. From germline, CDR1 is MNHEY and CDR2 SVGAGI.

The CDR3 region is CASSSFRDGGYGYTF. CDR3 bases: TGTGCCAGCAGCTCGTTCCGGGACGGAGGTTATGGCTACACCTTC. This chain uses TRBV5-5 with TRBJ1-2; tentative D call: TRBD1 (5 bases). Germline V gene sequence: CDR1 SGHKS, CDR2 YYEKEE (reference sequence). Deletions cut 3 bases from V and 5 bases from J, with 17 bases between. The CDR3 has 15 residues.

V and J are TRBV4-1 and TRBJ2-1; 9 bases are shared with TRBD1. Germline V lookup: CDR1 MGHRA, CDR2 YSYEKL. The CDR3 covers 16 residues. V was clipped by 4 bases and J by 10 bases; unmatched bases: 14. The CDR3 protein is CASSLLGQGTFKEQFF. The CDR3 DNA follows: TGCGCCAGCAGCCTTCTTGGACAGGGGACCTTCAAGGAGCAGTTCTTC.

This chain's CDR3 is CATSSPGLAGEIEQFF. The CDR3 bases are TGTGCCACCAGCAGCCCCGGACTAGCGGGAGAAATTGAGCAGTTCTTC. The V and J genes are TRBV15 and TRBJ2-1; 13 positions agree with TRBD2. Germline V gives CDR1 LNHNV, CDR2 YYDKDF (reference sequence). The ends lost 3 bases at V and 9 bases at J; junction bases unmatched: 8. The CDR3 consists of 16 residues.

DNA for the CDR3: TGTGCCAGCAGTTACACCAGGGCCCGCGGCAATCAGCCCCAGCATTTT. This translates into CASSYTRARGNQPQHF. This chain uses TRBV6-5 with TRBJ1-5; TRBD1 is a possible D gene (5 bases). Germline CDR1 and CDR2: MNHEY and SVGAGI. Deletions cut 2 bases from V and 2 bases from J, with 13 bases between. CDR3 length: 16 residues.

V and J are TRBV7-7 and TRBJ2-7, with 8 positions matching TRBD1. CDR3 length: 14 amino acids. The germline gives CDR1 SSHAT, CDR2 FNYEAQ (reference sequence). The V segment lost 1 base and the J segment 6 bases; nucleotides outside the gene matches: 5. CDR3 region: CASSLGQGASEQYF. The CDR3 bases are TGTGCCAGCAGCTTAGGGCAGGGGGCCAGCGAGCAGTACTTC.

The chain is built from TRBV6-5 and TRBJ1-1; perhaps TRBD1 as D (6 bases). Germline V lookup: CDR1 MNHEY, CDR2 SVGAGI. The CDR3 has 12 amino acids. V was trimmed by 6 bases and J by 5 bases, leaving 10 bases between them. CDR3 amino acids: CASRRGWTEAFF. The CDR3 DNA reads TGTGCCAGCAGGAGGGGGTGGACTGAAGCTTTCTTT.

The rearrangement links TRBV11-2 to TRBJ2-7; D is unclear. This CDR3 region has 11 residues. The V end lost 4 bases, the J end lost 5 bases, and 6 bases lay between the germline ends. Germline V lookup: CDR1 SGHAT, CDR2 FQNNGV. Here the CDR3 DNA reads TGTGCCAGCAGCTGGCACCACGAGCAGTACTTC. Translation: CASSWHHEQYF.

The chain uses TRBV7-8 and TRBJ1-1, with D possibly matching TRBD1 (6 bases). CDR3 length: 14 amino acids. The germline V gene encodes CDR1 SGHVS and CDR2 FQNEAQ. Trimming removed 5 bases at V and 5 bases at J, with 15 bases between. The CDR3 sequence is CASSQGTRRTEAFF. As DNA, the CDR3 is TGTGCCAGCAGCCAGGGGACACGGAGGACTGAAGCTTTCTTT.

CDR3: CASSSVGDTEAFF. In DNA, the CDR3 is TGTGCCAGCAGCAGCGTTGGAGACACTGAAGCTTTCTTT. The rearrangement links TRBV11-2 to TRBJ1-1, with D uncertain. This CDR3 has 13 residues. V was pared by 5 bases and J by 3 bases, with 10 bases between. Germline values: CDR1 SGHAT, CDR2 FQNNGV. Full variable domain (missing parts from reference TRBV11-2 and TRBJ1-1): EAGVAQSPRYKIIEKRQSVAFWCNPISGHATLYWYQQILGQGPKLLIQFQNNGVVDDSQLPKDRFSAERLKGVDSTLKIQPAKLEDSAVYLCASSSVGDTEAFFGQGTRLTVV.

The V call is TRBV6-1, the J call TRBJ2-3, with TRBD2 matching 7 bases. The CDR3 runs 16 residues. The junction had 11 bases not matched to a gene; V was cut back by 4 bases and J by 4 bases. CDR1 and CDR2 (germline): MNHNS, SASEGT. The CDR3: CASSGLAEVGPDTQYF. The CDR3 DNA follows: TGTGCCAGCAGTGGCCTAGCGGAGGTGGGTCCAGATACGCAGTATTTT.

The chain recombines TRBV27 with TRBJ2-5, with TRBD2 identical over 9 bases. With 8 bases clipped from V and 1 base from J, the junction kept 8 bases outside the gene matches. CDR3 length: 15 residues. Germline lookup yields CDR1 MNHEY and CDR2 SMNVEV (reference sequence). This CDR3 is CASRRLAVRQETQYF. DNA of the CDR3: TGTGCCAGCCGGAGACTAGCGGTCCGCCAAGAGACCCAGTACTTC.

This clone was found a few times. The rearrangement uses TRBV5-4 and TRBJ2-4; possible D gene TRBD1, 6 bases. Between the trimmed V and J ends, which lost 0 bases and 8 bases, there was a span of 18 bases. Germline-derived CDR1 and CDR2 are SGHNT and YYREEE (reference sequence). There are 16 residues in the CDR3. CDR3 residues: CASSLAPGDPSHIQYF. The CDR3 DNA is TGTGCCAGCAGCTTGGCCCCAGGGGACCCCTCACACATTCAGTACTTC. Full variable domain (missing parts from reference TRBV5-4 and TRBJ2-4): ETGVTQSPTHLIKTRGQQVTLRCSSQSGHNTVSWYQQALGQGPQFIFQYYREEENGRGNFPPRFSGLQFPNYSSELNVNALELDDSALYLCASSLAPGDPSHIQYFGAGTRLSVL.

The chain joins TRBV28 to TRBJ2-1, with D perhaps given as TRBD1 or TRBD2 (5 bases each). V dropped 3 bases and J dropped 5 bases, with 14 bases sitting between them. Germline V lookup: CDR1 MDHEN, CDR2 SYDVKM. The CDR3 has 15 residues. DNA for the CDR3: TGTGCCAGCAGTTTTGGGGGAGTTTCTAACAATGAGCAGTTCTTC. The encoded protein is CASSFGGVSNNEQFF. Full variable domain (remainder filled in from reference TRBV28 and TRBJ2-1): DVKVTQSSRYLVKRTGEKVFLECVQDMDHENMFWYRQDPGLGLRLIYFSYDVKMKEKGDIPEGYSVSREKKERFSLILESASTNQTSMYLCASSFGGVSNNEQFFGPGTRLTVL.